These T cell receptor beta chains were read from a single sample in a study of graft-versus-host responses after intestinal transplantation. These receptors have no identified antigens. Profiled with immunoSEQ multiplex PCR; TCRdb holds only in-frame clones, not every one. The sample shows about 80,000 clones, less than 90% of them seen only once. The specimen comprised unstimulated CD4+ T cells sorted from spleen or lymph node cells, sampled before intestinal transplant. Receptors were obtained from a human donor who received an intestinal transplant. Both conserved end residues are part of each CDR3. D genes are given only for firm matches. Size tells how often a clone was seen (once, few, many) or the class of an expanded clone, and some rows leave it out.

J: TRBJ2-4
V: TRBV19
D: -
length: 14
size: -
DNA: TGTGCCAGCCAGGATACTCTAGCCAAAAACATTCAGTACTTC
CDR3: CASQDTLAKNIQYF

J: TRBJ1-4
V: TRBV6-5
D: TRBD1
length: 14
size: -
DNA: TGTGCCAGCAGTTACTCTGGACAGGTAGAAAAACTGTTTTTT
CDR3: CASSYSGQVEKLFF

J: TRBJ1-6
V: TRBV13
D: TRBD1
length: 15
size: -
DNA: TGTGCCAGCCGGGACAGAACCCTTTATAATTCACCCCTCCACTTT
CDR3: CASRDRTLYNSPLHF

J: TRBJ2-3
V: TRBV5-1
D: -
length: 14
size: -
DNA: TGCGCCAGCAGCTTGGAACAGGGAACAGATACGCAGTATTTT
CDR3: CASSLEQGTDTQYF

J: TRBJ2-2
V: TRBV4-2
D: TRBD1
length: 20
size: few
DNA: TGTGCCAGCAGCCAATTCCCTAGGGTTACCGGGACAGTGGAGACCGGGGAGCTGTTTTTT
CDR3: CASSQFPRVTGTVETGELFF

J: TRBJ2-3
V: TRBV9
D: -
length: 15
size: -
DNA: TGTGCCAGCAGCCCGCGACTAGAGGCCACAGATACGCAGTATTTT
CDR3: CASSPRLEATDTQYF

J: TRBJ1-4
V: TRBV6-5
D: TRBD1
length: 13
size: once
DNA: TGTGCCAGCAGTAGGGGGCGGGGTGAAAAACTGTTTTTT
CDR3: CASSRGRGEKLFF

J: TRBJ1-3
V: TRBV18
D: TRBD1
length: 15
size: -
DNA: TGTGCCAGCTCAGAGGACAGGGCGAACGGAAACACCATATATTTT
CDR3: CASSEDRANGNTIYF

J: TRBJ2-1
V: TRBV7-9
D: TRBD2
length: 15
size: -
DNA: TGTGCCAGCAGCCTCGGGACTAGCCCAGTCGCGATTCAGTTCTTC
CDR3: CASSLGTSPVAIQFF

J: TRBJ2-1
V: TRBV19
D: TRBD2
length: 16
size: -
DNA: TGTGCCAGTAGTATATCTGGCGGGAGGCTGGGGAATGAGCAGTTCTTC
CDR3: CASSISGGRLGNEQFF

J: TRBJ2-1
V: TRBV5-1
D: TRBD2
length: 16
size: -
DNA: TGCGCCAGCAGCTTGGGGACTAGCGGGGGGTACAATGAGCAGTTCTTC
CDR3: CASSLGTSGGYNEQFF

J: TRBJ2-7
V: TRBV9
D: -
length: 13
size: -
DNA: TGTGCCAGCAGCCTCCTCGACAGAGGAGAGCAGTACTTC
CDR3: CASSLLDRGEQYF

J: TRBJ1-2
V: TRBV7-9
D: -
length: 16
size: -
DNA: TGTGCCAGCAGCTTAGCGGTCCAGGCAACGAACTATGGCTACACCTTC
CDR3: CASSLAVQATNYGYTF

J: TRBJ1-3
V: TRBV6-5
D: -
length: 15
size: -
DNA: TGTGCCAGCAGCCCCGCCCCGGGAATAGGAAACACCATATATTTT
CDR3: CASSPAPGIGNTIYF

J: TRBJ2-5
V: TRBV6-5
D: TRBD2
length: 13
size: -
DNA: TGTGCCAGCAGTTGGCGGGGGGGAGAGACCCAGTACTTC
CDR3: CASSWRGGETQYF

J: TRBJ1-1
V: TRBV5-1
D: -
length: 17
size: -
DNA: TGCGCCAGCAGCTTGGGGACCTTAGGACAGTCGAACACTGAAGCTTTCTTT
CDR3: CASSLGTLGQSNTEAFF

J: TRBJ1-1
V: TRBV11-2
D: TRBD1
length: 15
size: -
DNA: TGTGCCAGCATTCGACAGGGTCTAAAGGACACTGAAGCTTTCTTT
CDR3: CASIRQGLKDTEAFF

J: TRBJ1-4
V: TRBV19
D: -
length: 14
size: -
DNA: TGTGCCAGTAGTAACACAGGGCGGAGGGAAAAACTGTTTTTT
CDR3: CASSNTGRREKLFF

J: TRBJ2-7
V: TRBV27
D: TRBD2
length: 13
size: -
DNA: TGTGCCAGCAGTTTTGGGGGGGGCTACGAGCAGTACTTC
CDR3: CASSFGGGYEQYF

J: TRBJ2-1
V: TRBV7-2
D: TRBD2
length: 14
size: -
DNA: TGTGCCAGCAGCTTAGGGACTAGTGTAGGTGAGCAGTTCTTC
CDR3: CASSLGTSVGEQFF

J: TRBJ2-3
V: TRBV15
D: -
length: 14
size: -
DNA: TGTGCCACCAGCCTAGGGGGTGGTACAGATACGCAGTATTTT
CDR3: CATSLGGGTDTQYF

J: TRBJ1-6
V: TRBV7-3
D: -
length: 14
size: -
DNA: TGTGCCAGCAGCGCAGGGATGGCGAATTCACCCCTCCACTTT
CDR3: CASSAGMANSPLHF

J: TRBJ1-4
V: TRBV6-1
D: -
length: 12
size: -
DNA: TGTGCCAGCAGTCAAAGACTTGAAAAACTGTTTTTT
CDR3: CASSQRLEKLFF

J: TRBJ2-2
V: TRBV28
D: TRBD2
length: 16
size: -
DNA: TGTGCCAGCAGTTCCTTTAGCGGGGGCCAAACCGGGGAGCTGTTTTTT
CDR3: CASSSFSGGQTGELFF

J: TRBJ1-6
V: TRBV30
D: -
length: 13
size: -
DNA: TGTGCCTGGAACGGGTATGATAATTCACCCCTCCACTTT
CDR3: CAWNGYDNSPLHF

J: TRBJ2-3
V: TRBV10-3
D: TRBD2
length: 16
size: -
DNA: TGTGCCATCAGTGAGTCGAAACTAGCGGGTCCAGATACGCAGTATTTT
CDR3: CAISESKLAGPDTQYF

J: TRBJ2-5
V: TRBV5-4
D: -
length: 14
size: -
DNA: TGTGCCAGCAGCTCTCGGACAGCCGAAGAGACCCAGTACTTC
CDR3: CASSSRTAEETQYF

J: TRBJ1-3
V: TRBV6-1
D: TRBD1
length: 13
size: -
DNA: TGTGCCAGCGGACAGGGGACTGGAAACACCATATATTTT
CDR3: CASGQGTGNTIYF

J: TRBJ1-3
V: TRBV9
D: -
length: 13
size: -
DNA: TGTGCCAGCAGCGAGGGGTCTGGAAACACCATATATTTT
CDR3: CASSEGSGNTIYF

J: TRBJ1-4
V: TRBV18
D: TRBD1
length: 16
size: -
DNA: TGTGCCAGCTCACCTGGATTGGACAGGGCGGGTGAAAAACTGTTTTTT
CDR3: CASSPGLDRAGEKLFF

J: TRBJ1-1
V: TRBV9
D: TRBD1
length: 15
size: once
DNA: TGTGCCAGCAGCCCCCGGGACAGGCTGAACACTGAAGCTTTCTTT
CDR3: CASSPRDRLNTEAFF

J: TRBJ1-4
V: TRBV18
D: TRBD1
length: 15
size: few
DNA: TGTGCCAGCTCACCCTCCGGGACAGGGAATGAAAAACTGTTTTTT
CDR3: CASSPSGTGNEKLFF

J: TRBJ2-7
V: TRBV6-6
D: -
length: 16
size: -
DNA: TGTGCCAGCAGTTACGAGGGCTTCCCAAACTCCTACGAGCAGTACTTC
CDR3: CASSYEGFPNSYEQYF

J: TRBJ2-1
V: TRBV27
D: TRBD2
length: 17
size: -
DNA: TGTGCCAGCAGCCCCGGGGCTAGCGGGAGGAGGAACAATGAGCAGTTCTTC
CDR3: CASSPGASGRRNNEQFF

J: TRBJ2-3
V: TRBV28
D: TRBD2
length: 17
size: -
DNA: TGTGCCAGCAGTTTCGGGAGGGGGGCGCCCCTCCCAGATACGCAGTATTTT
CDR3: CASSFGRGAPLPDTQYF

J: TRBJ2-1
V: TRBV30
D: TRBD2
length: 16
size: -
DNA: TGTGCCTGGAGGAAGCGGGGGGCGCAGCCTAAAAATGAGCAGTTCTTC
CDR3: CAWRKRGAQPKNEQFF

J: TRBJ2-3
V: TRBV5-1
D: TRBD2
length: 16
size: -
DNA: TGCGCCAGCAGCTTCGGGACTAGCGGGGGGAGAGATACGCAGTATTTT
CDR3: CASSFGTSGGRDTQYF

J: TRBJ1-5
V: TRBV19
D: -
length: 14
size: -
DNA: TGTGCCAGTAGTATAGAAACAGGCAATCAGCCCCAGCATTTT
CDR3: CASSIETGNQPQHF

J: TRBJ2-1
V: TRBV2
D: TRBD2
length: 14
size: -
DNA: TGTGCCAGCAGTCCACTAGCGGGAGTGGATGAGCAGTTCTTC
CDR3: CASSPLAGVDEQFF

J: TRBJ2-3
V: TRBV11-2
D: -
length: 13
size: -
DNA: TGTGCCAGCAGCTTTGGCGGAGAGCGACCGCAGTATTTT
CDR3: CASSFGGERPQYF

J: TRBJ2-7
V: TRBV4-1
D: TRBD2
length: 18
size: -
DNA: TGCGCCAGCAGCCAAGATAGGATTAGCGGGGACTCAACCTACGAGCAGTACTTC
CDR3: CASSQDRISGDSTYEQYF

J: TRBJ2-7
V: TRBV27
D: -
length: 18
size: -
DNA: TGTGCCAGCAGTCCCCGAGCTTTTCCCCTGGGGCAATCCTACGAGCAGTACTTC
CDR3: CASSPRAFPLGQSYEQYF

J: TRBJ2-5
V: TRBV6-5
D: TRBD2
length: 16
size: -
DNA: TGTGCCAGCAGTTTGGGACTAGCGGAGGACCAAGAGACCCAGTACTTC
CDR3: CASSLGLAEDQETQYF

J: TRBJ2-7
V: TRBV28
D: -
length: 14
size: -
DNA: TGTGCCAGCAGTTTATCGGGGGTCCGCTACGAGCAGTACTTC
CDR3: CASSLSGVRYEQYF

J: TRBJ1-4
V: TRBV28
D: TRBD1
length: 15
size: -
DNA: TGTGCCAGCAGGATGACAGGGGCAACTAATGAAAAACTGTTTTTT
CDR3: CASRMTGATNEKLFF

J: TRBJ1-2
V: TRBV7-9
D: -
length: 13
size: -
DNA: TGTGCCAGCAGCTTAGCGGGGGGCTATGGCTACACCTTC
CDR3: CASSLAGGYGYTF

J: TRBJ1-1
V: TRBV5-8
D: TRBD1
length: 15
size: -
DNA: TGTGCCAGCAGCTCATGGGGACAGGGGGACACTGAAGCTTTCTTT
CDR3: CASSSWGQGDTEAFF

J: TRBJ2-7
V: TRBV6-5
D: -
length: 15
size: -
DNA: TGTGCCGGCAGGACCGGGACATACTCCTCCTACGAGCAGTACTTC
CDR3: CAGRTGTYSSYEQYF

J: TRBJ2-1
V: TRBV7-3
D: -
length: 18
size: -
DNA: TGTGCCAGCAGCTTAAGGGCCTCTGGTAGCGGATCCAACAATGAGCAGTTCTTC
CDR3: CASSLRASGSGSNNEQFF

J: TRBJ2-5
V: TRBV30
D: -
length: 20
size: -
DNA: TGTGCCTGGAGTGTACGTTGGCGGGGCACCAGGACCAGTAACCAAGAGACCCAGTACTTC
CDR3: CAWSVRWRGTRTSNQETQYF

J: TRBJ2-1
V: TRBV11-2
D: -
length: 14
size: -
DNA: TGTGCCAGCAGCTTTAGTGGAGTAGTCAATGAGCAGTTCTTC
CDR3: CASSFSGVVNEQFF

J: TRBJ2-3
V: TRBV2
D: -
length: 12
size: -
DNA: TGTGCCAGCAGTCTAAATACAGATACGCAGTATTTT
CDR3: CASSLNTDTQYF

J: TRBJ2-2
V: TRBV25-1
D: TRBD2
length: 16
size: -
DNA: TGTGCCAGCAGTCGGCTAGCGGCCTTGAACACCGGGGAGCTGTTTTTT
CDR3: CASSRLAALNTGELFF

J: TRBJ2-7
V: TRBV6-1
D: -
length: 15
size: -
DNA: TGTGCCACCCGAGAAACAGGGCTAGGTCGGTACGAGCAGTACTTC
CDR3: CATRETGLGRYEQYF

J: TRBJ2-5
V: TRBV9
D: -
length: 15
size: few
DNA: TGTGCCAGCAGCGTAGACCGGGGGTCCCAAGAGACCCAGTACTTC
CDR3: CASSVDRGSQETQYF

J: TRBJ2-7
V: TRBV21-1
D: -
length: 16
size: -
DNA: TGTGCCAGCAGCAAAGGGAGGACAGGTATACCCTACGAGCAGTACTTC
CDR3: CASSKGRTGIPYEQYF

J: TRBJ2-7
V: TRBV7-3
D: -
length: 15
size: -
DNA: TGTGCCAGCAGCTTGGGACACCAAGTCTCCTACGAGCAGTACTTC
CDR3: CASSLGHQVSYEQYF